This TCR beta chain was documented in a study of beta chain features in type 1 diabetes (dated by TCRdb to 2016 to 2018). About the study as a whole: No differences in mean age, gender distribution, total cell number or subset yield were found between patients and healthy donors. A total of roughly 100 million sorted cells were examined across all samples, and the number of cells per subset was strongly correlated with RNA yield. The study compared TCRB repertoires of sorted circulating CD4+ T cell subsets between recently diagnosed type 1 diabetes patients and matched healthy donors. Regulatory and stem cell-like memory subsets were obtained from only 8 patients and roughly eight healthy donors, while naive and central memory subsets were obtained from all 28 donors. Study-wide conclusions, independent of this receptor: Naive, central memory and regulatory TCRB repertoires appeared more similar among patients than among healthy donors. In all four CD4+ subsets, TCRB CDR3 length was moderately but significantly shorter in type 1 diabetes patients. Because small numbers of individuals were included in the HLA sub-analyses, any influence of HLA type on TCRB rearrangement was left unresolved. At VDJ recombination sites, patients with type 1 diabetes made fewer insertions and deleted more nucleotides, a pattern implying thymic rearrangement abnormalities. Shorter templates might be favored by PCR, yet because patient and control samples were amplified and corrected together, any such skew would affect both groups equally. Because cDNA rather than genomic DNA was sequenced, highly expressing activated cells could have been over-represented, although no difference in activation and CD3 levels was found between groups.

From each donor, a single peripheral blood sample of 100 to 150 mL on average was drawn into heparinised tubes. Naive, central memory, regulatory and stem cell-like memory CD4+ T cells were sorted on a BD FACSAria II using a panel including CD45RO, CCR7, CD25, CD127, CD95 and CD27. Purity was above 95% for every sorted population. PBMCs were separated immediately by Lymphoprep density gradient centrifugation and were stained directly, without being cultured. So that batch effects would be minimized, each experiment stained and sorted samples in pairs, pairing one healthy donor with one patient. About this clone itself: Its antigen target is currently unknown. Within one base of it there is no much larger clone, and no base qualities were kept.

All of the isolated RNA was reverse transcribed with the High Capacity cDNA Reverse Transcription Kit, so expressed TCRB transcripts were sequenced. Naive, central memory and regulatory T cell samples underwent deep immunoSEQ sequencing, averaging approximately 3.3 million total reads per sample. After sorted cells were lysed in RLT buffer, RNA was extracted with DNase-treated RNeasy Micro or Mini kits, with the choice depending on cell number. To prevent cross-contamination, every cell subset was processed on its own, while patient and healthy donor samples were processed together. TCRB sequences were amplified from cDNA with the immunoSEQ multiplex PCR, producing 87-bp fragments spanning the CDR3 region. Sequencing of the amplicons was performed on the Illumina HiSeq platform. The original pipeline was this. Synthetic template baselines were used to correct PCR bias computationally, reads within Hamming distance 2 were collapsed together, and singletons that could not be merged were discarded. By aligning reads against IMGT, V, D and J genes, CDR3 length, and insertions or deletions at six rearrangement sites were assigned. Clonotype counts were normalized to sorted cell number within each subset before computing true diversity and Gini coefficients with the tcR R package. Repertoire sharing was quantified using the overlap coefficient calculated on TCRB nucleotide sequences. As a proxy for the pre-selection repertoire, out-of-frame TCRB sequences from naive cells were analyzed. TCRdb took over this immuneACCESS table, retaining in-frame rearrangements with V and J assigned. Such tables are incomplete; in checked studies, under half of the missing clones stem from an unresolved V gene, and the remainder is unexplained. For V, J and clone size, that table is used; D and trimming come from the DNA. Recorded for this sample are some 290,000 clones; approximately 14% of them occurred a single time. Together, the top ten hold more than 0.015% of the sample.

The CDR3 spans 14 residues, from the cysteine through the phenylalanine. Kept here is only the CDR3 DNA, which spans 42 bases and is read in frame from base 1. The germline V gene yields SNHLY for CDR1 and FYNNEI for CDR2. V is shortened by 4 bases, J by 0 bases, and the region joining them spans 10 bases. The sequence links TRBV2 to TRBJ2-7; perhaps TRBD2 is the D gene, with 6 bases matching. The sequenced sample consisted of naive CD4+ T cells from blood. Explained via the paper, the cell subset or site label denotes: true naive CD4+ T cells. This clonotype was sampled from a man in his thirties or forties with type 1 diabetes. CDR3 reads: CASSGEALSYEQYF. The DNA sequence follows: TGTGCCAGCAGTGGGGAGGCACTCTCCTACGAGCAGTACTTC.